Listed here are 11 T cell receptor beta chains from one sample, sequenced in a study of cytomegalovirus exposure and HLA in healthy donors (dated by TCRdb to the late 2010s). The protocol used for the library was the immunoSEQ multiplex PCR assay. For the multiplex PCR, a mixture combining 60 forward primers for TCR Vbeta segments and 13 reverse primers for TCR Jbeta segments was used. TCRdb limited this immuneACCESS table to in-frame rearrangements with V and J called. A share of clones is missing; checked studies link under half to unresolved V genes, and the rest is unexplained. This sample gives some 150,000 clones in total; approximately 79% of them show up just once. The ten top clones hold 4.3% of the sample. Sequencing input: PBMCs. The receptors originated from a man aged 40-55 years in good health and CMV-seronegative.

The sample holds one count of this clone. The V gene is TRBV7-9, the J gene TRBJ2-2, with 10 bases fitting TRBD1. The V segment lost 5 bases and the J segment 1 base; nucleotides outside the gene matches: 7. CDR1 is SEHNR and CDR2 is FQNEAQ in the germline V gene (reference sequence). This CDR3 is built from 17 residues. As DNA, the CDR3 is TGTGCCAGCAGCCTGCCCCGGGACAGGGGGAACACCGGGGAGCTGTTTTTT. This encodes CASSLPRDRGNTGELFF.

The chain has TRBV11-2 and TRBJ2-4, with D possibly TRBD2 on 6 matching bases. The germline V and J ends were trimmed by 3 bases and 4 bases, with 13 bases remaining between them. Germline values: CDR1 SGHAT, CDR2 FQNNGV. The CDR3 consists of 15 residues. The chain's CDR3 is CASSFLVGGKNIQYF. The CDR3 DNA reads as TGTGCCAGCAGCTTCTTGGTGGGGGGAAAAAACATTCAGTACTTC.

The chain recombines TRBV27 with TRBJ2-7; 8 nucleotides agree with TRBD1. The CDR3 runs 14 residues. V dropped 0 bases and J dropped 9; count of bases not matched to a gene: 7. CDR1 is MNHEY, CDR2 SMNVEV, per germline (reference sequence). CDR3 in DNA: TGTGCCAGCAGTTTATCCAGGGGGCCGTATGTGCAGTACTTC. Translating gives CASSLSRGPYVQYF.

The chain recombines TRBV4-2 with TRBJ2-4; D may be TRBD2 (6 bases). With 0 bases removed from V and 1 base from J, the gap between germline ends came to 13 bases. The CDR3 loop spans 17 amino acids. Germline assignment: CDR1 LGHNA and CDR2 YNFKEQ. CDR3 DNA sequence: TGTGCCAGCAGCCAAGATCTGGGGCGGGGCGCCAAAAACATTCAGTACTTC. Translating gives CASSQDLGRGAKNIQYF.

The rearrangement links TRBV6-1 to TRBJ2-7; 10 bases line up with TRBD1. CDR3 length equals 15 residues. Germline-derived CDR1 and CDR2 are MNHNS and SASEGT. The V gene end was trimmed by 6 bases and the J gene end by 3 bases; junction bases not matched to a gene: 8. The CDR3 protein is CASSPRTGGDYEQYF. The CDR3 DNA reads as TGTGCCAGCAGCCCCCGGACAGGGGGGGACTACGAGCAGTACTTC.

CDR3: CASSLSTNYGYTF. In nucleotides, the CDR3 is TGTGCCAGCAGTTTGAGCACCAACTATGGCTACACCTTC. The chain is built from TRBV6-6 and TRBJ1-2, with unresolved D. Germline V gene sequence: CDR1 MNHNY, CDR2 SVGAGI (reference sequence). CDR3 length: 13 amino acids. V dropped 4 bases and J dropped 2 bases, with 8 bases sitting between them.

The sample holds one count of this clone. The V gene is TRBV28, the J gene TRBJ1-5; 10 bases align to TRBD1. V was clipped by 7 bases and J by 3 bases; unmatched bases: 9. Looked up from germline, CDR1 is MDHEN and CDR2 is SYDVKM. The CDR3 extends over 16 amino acids. The DNA for the CDR3 is TGTGCCAGCACTGGGGGACAGGGGATTTTCAATCAGCCCCAGCATTTT. This codes for CASTGGQGIFNQPQHF.

The chain combines TRBV6-4 with TRBJ2-1; 10 bases match TRBD2. The CDR3 totals 15 residues. V gave up 5 bases and J gave up 2 bases; unmatched junction bases: 3. CDR1 is MRHNA, CDR2 SNTAGT, per germline. CDR3 bases: TGTGCCAGCAGTTTACTAGCGGGGCCCTACAATGAGCAGTTCTTC. It is translated as CASSLLAGPYNEQFF.

The chain carries TRBV4-1 and TRBJ2-3; the match to TRBD2 covers 7 bases. V shed 0 bases and J 4 bases; nucleotides not matched to a gene: 7. Germline lookup yields CDR1 MGHRA and CDR2 YSYEKL. This CDR3 has 16 amino acids. The chain's CDR3 is CASSQEGAGIADTQYF. In DNA form, the CDR3 reads TGCGCCAGCAGCCAAGAAGGAGCGGGGATTGCAGATACGCAGTATTTT.

For this clone: Other DNA sequences of this sample code for an identical CDR3. V and J are TRBV5-1 and TRBJ2-5, with 7 bases matching TRBD1. The CDR3 contains 15 residues. V lost 1 base, J lost 5 bases, and 8 bases stayed unmatched. The germline gives CDR1 SGHRS, CDR2 YFSETQ. The CDR3 region is CASSLSGGAVETQYF. The CDR3 nucleotides are TGCGCCAGCAGCTTGTCAGGGGGAGCGGTTGAGACCCAGTACTTC.

Note on this clone: An end of the junction differs from the germline gene, which may be a read error. V gene TRBV5-1 combines with J gene TRBJ2-7; maybe TRBD2 (6 bases). This CDR3 contains 14 residues. Germline V gene sequence: CDR1 SGHRS, CDR2 YFSETQ. This CDR3 is CAGREVGLYYEQYF. DNA for the CDR3: TGCGCCGGCAGGGAGGTAGGTCTCTACTACGAGCAGTACTTC.